Below, one T cell receptor (beta chain) is given with its context. Its antigen remains unidentified. The sample comes from a study of shared clonotypes between healthy human individuals. Study-wide context: Researchers drew samples from a couple of women and a few men aged 18 to 49. General observations from the study: Among a few donors, roughly 5.5% of naive CD4 clonotypes were found in common. Large depth notwithstanding, sorted-subset sequencing proved incomplete by rarefaction.

Assay used: immunoSEQ multiplex PCR; TCRdb lists only in-frame clones, some missing. Among hundreds of thousands of clones listed, approximately 73% were seen once. The CDR3 has 11 amino acids. Germline CDR1 reads DFQATT; CDR2 reads SNEGSKA (reference sequence). V lost 6 bases and J lost 4, with 8 bases in between. The rearrangement joins TRBV20-1 to TRBJ2-3; a weak D match, TRBD2 (5 bases). The TCR comes from a woman in her 30s in good health. The sequenced sample consisted of memory CD4+ T cells sorted from blood. Subset noted: CD45RA-negative fraction. DNA for the CDR3: TGCAGTGCAACTAGGCCAGATACGCAGTATTTT. Its protein product is CSATRPDTQYF.